The following is a T cell receptor (beta chain) sequence with its context. This clonotype was detected ten times or more. Its recognized antigen is unknown. The record has no base qualities; no much larger clone is one base away. This sample is drawn from a study of patients and donors after allogeneic stem cell transplantation (dated by TCRdb to 2020 to 2021). The library was built by means of RT-PCR. The sequencer listed for this sample is NextSeq 550. TCRdb reprocessing: public reads trimmed at Q25 with fastp, clones called with MiXCR, in-frame beta chains kept. Each CDR3 protein appears once, grouped with its most common genes and DNA. The sample has about 400,000 distinct CDR3 sequences on record, approximately 16% of them singletons. Around 6.8% of the sample rests with the top ten. From cysteine to phenylalanine, the CDR3 is 15 amino acids long. Only the CDR3 DNA stays, 45 bases, in frame from base 1. The germline V gene (reference sequence) supplies CDR1 LGHDT and CDR2 YNNKEL. The junction shows trimming of 2 bases on V and 0 bases on J, plus 10 bases between the germline ends.

The sequenced sample was blood, either unsorted or a sorted T cell fraction (not recorded which). The chain uses TRBV3-1 and TRBJ1-2; no D gene is confidently identified. This receptor was identified in a human donor who was either an allogeneic HSCT recipient or a stem cell or donor lymphocyte infusion donor (not recorded which). It is not recorded whose cells these are; they may come from a transplant donor. The base sequence is TGTGCCAGCAGCCAACGACCGTACTCTAACTATGGCTACACCTTC. Its translation is CASSQRPYSNYGYTF.